The T cell receptor (beta chain) described here comes from a study of T cell responses to AZD1222 COVID-19 vaccine. J gave up 2 bases and V 4 bases, and 3 bases lay outside the gene matches. CDR3 length equals 14 residues. Per germline, CDR1 MDHEN and CDR2 SYDVKM. Profiled with immunoSEQ multiplex PCR; TCRdb holds only in-frame clones, not every one. This sample has more than 95,000 clones, with about 89% found just once. This clonotype was sampled from an adult who received the MenACWY meningococcal vaccine as a control. The sample here was peripheral blood, taken 28 days after the second dose of the MenACWY control vaccine. The rearrangement links TRBV28 to TRBJ2-7; 9 nucleotides align to TRBD1. CDR3 nucleotide sequence: TGTGCCAGCAGTTCACGGACAGGGGCCTACGAGCAGTACTTC. Protein product: CASSSRTGAYEQYF. Looking up the rest from reference TRBV28 and TRBJ2-7 gives the full variable domain: DVKVTQSSRYLVKRTGEKVFLECVQDMDHENMFWYRQDPGLGLRLIYFSYDVKMKEKGDIPEGYSVSREKKERFSLILESASTNQTSMYLCASSSRTGAYEQYFGPGTRLTVT.